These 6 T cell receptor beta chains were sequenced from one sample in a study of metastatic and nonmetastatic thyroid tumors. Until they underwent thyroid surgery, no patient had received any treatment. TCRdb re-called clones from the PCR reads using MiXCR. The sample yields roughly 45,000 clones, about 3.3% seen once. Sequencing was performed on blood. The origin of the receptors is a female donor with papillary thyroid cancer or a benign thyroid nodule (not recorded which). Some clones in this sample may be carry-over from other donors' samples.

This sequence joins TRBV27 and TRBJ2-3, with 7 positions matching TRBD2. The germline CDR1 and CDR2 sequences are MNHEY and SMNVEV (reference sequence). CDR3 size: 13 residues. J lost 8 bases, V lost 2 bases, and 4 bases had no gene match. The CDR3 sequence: CASSLRAGFTQYF. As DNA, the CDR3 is TGTGCCAGCAGTTTAAGAGCGGGGTTTACGCAGTATTTT.

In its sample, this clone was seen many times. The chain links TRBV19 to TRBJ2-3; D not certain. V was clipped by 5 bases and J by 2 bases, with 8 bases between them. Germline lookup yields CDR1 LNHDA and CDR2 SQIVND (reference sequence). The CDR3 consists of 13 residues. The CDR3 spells CASSRVYTDTQYF. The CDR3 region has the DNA TGTGCCAGTAGTCGGGTTTACACAGATACGCAGTATTTT.

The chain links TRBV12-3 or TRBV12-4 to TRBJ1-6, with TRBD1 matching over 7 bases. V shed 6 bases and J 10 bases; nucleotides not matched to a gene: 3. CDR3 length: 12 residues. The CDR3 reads CASSPTGSPLHF. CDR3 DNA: TGTGCCAGCAGCCCGACAGGGTCACCCCTCCACTTT.

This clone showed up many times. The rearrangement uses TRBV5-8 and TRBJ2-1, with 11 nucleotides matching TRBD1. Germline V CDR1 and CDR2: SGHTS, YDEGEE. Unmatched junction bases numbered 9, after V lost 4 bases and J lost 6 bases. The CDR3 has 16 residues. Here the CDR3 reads CASSQSGTGGPNEQFF. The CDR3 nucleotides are TGTGCCAGCAGCCAGTCCGGGACAGGGGGGCCCAATGAGCAGTTCTTC.

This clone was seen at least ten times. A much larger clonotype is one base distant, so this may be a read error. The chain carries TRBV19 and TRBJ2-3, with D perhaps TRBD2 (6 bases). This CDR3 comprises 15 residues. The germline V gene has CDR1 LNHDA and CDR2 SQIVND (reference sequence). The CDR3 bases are TGTGCCAGCCAACATCCTGGCGGGACCACAGATGCGCAGTATTTT. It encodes CASQHPGGTTDAQYF.

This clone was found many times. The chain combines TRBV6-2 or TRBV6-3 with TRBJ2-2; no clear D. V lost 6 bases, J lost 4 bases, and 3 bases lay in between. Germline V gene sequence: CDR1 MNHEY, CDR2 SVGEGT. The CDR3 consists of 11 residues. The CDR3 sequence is CASRGTGELFF. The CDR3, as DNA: TGTGCCAGCAGGGGCACCGGGGAGCTGTTTTTT.